This T cell receptor beta chain is from a study of naive and memory T cell subsets. The study's findings and limits: Especially in CD8 cells, naive repertoires contained a few larger clonotypes, possibly CD45RA-re-expressing memory cells. Naive and memory repertoire findings lacked a ground truth for validation.

An equimolar mix of two oligonucleotides served as the beta constant-region primer for TRBC1 and TRBC2. Nested alpha and beta constant-region primers with the SP2 primer drove four PCR rounds on ligated cDNA. From the UMI-ligation and nested PCR reads, TCRdb called clonotypes with MiXCR, one entry per CDR3 protein. The data hold 120,000 to 150,000 distinct CDR3 sequences, with 22% observed a single time. Four subsets defined by CD45RA and CD27 were sorted after CD3, CD4, CD8 and live/dead staining. Germline trimming cut 2 bases from V and 7 bases from J; bases unmatched to any gene: 3. The CDR3 is 14 amino acids. Germline V gives CDR1 GTSNPN, CDR2 SVGIG (reference sequence). This clonotype was observed a handful of times. Antigen: not known.

This receptor was identified in a human donor in good health. Input material: naive CD4+ T cells from blood. The V call is TRBV30, the J call TRBJ2-1, with 12 bases lining up with TRBD2. For the CDR3, the DNA is TGTGCCTGGAGTCGGACTAGCGGGAAGAATGAGCAGTTCTTC. Its protein is CAWSRTSGKNEQFF.